This T cell receptor beta chain is from a study of PD-L1 blockade in urothelial cancer. In the study overall: The median T cell count in blood samples was 141,255.

Study-level points and caveats: A pretreatment blood TCR clonality that fell below the median predicted better progression-free and overall survival.

Germline V gives CDR1 MNHEY, CDR2 SVGAGI. V was clipped by 6 bases and J by 2 bases, with 5 bases between them. CDR3 length: 12 residues. On this clone: Its specificity is not known.

Method: immunoSEQ multiplex PCR; TCRdb's copy keeps in-frame clones and lacks some. Among about 110,000 clones listed, about 91% were seen once. Time point indicated: peripheral blood 6 weeks after treatment start. The study enrolled patients with locally advanced or metastatic urothelial carcinoma. This TCR was sampled from a man aged 55 to 70 with urothelial cancer. The V call is TRBV6-5, the J call TRBJ1-3, with D hard to call. The specimen was PBMCs, collected around atezolizumab (anti-PD-L1) treatment. In nucleotides, the CDR3 is TGTGCCAGCAGCGCAGCTGGAAACACCATATATTTT. This gives the protein CASSAAGNTIYF.